The 28 T cell receptor beta chains listed next were all sequenced from one sample in a study of blood T cell repertoires in COVID-19. The method was immunoSEQ multiplex PCR; TCRdb's version includes in-frame clones alone and lacks a portion of them. The sample includes about 160,000 clones, roughly 82% of them seen just once. The sequenced sample was peripheral blood. These receptors were obtained from a woman aged 40 to 49 with COVID-19, enrolled during active disease.

The DNA of the CDR3 is TGTGCCAGCAGCGGGACATCCCAAGAGACCCAGTACTTC. It specifies CASSGTSQETQYF. This sequence joins TRBV5-4 and TRBJ2-5; D is possibly TRBD1 (6 bases). The CDR3 loop spans 13 amino acids. CDR1 is SGHNT and CDR2 is YYREEE in the germline V gene (reference sequence). Trimming left V 4 bases short and J 1 base short, with 8 bases between.

The rearrangement links TRBV19 to TRBJ2-1; 7 nucleotides agree with TRBD2. The CDR3 has 16 residues. Germline trimming cut 3 bases from V and 10 bases from J; bases unmatched to any gene: 15. Per the germline V gene, CDR1 is LNHDA and CDR2 is SQIVND (reference sequence). The CDR3 here is CASSIEGGVGEGEQFF. CDR3 in DNA: TGTGCCAGTAGTATTGAGGGCGGGGTCGGGGAGGGAGAGCAGTTCTTC.

This sequence joins TRBV7-9 and TRBJ2-7, with D hard to call. The CDR3 spans 11 residues. V was cut by 1 base and J by 6 bases, with 4 bases left in between. Germline CDR1 is SEHNR and CDR2 is FQNEAQ (reference sequence). CDR3: CASSLVGEQYV. The DNA of the CDR3 is TGTGCCAGCAGCTTAGTCGGCGAGCAGTACGTC.

The chain combines TRBV7-3 with TRBJ2-7, with D possibly matching TRBD2 (6 bases). CDR1 and CDR2 from the germline V gene are SGHTA and FQGTGA. The ends were cut back, 3 bases at V and 2 bases at J, with 11 bases in the middle. The CDR3 is made up of 14 amino acids. The chain's CDR3 is CASSLGGPTYEQYF. For the CDR3, the DNA is TGTGCCAGCAGCTTGGGGGGTCCGACCTACGAGCAGTACTTC.

The chain uses TRBV10-1 and TRBJ1-1, with no clear D. Germline CDR1 and CDR2: WNHNN and SYGVQD (reference sequence). The CDR3 covers 12 residues. V was trimmed by 4 bases and J by 2 bases, leaving 5 bases between them. In DNA, the CDR3 is TGCGCCAGCAGTGCCGTTAACACTGAAGCTTTCTTT. Translated, it gives CASSAVNTEAFF.

This clone was seen a handful of times. In DNA, the CDR3 is TGTGCCAGCTCAAGGGGCAACACTGAAGCTTTCTTT. Its translation: CASSRGNTEAFF. The V gene is TRBV18, the J gene TRBJ1-1, with D perhaps TRBD1 (5 bases). V lost 5 bases, J lost 2 bases, and 6 bases lay in between. Germline loops: CDR1 KGHSH, CDR2 LQKENI. CDR3 length: 12 amino acids. The whole variable domain, filled in from reference TRBV18 and TRBJ1-1, reads NAGVMQNPRHLVRRRGQEARLRCSPMKGHSHVYWYRQLPEEGLKFMVYLQKENIIDESGMPKERFSAEFPKEGPSILRIQQVVRGDSAAYFCASSRGNTEAFFGQGTRLTVV.

The chain couples TRBV24-1 to TRBJ1-5, with unresolved D. The CDR3 is 13 amino acids. Germline values: CDR1 KGHDR, CDR2 SFDVKD. V was pared by 4 bases and J by 9 bases, with 12 bases between. CDR3 region: CATSDGSFWPQHF. CDR3 sequence (DNA): TGTGCCACCAGTGACGGGAGTTTTTGGCCCCAGCATTTT.

The count of this clone is one. The chain links TRBV3-1 (or the pseudogene TRBV3-2) to TRBJ1-2; a possible D gene is TRBD1 (5 bases). This CDR3 comprises 17 residues. Germline V gene lookup returns CDR1 LGHDT and CDR2 YNNKEL (reference sequence). V was trimmed by 4 bases and J by 1 base, leaving 19 bases between them. In nucleotides, the CDR3 is TGTGCCAGCAGCCCCTTAAGGGGCCCAGAGAGTAACTATGGCTACACCTTC. Translating it yields CASSPLRGPESNYGYTF.

This clone was observed once. CDR3 DNA: TGCGCCAGCAGTGAGTCGAGACTGGTAGATACGCAGTATTTT. Amino acids: CASSESRLVDTQYF. The rearrangement uses TRBV10-1 and TRBJ2-3; D is unclear. V shed 0 bases and J shed 5 bases, with 9 bases lying between them. Germline V CDR1 and CDR2: WNHNN, SYGVQD (reference sequence). This CDR3 is built from 14 residues.

The chain is built from TRBV15 and TRBJ1-2, with 8 bases fitting TRBD1. The CDR3 loop spans 14 amino acids. Germline V CDR1 and CDR2: LNHNV, YYDKDF (reference sequence). With V trimmed by 5 bases and J by 0 bases, 2 bases remained unmatched. CDR3 in DNA: TGTGCCACCAGCCGGGACAGGACTAACTATGGCTACACCTTC. It encodes CATSRDRTNYGYTF.

This chain links TRBV7-2 with TRBJ1-5; TRBD1 aligns across 9 bases. J was trimmed by 6 bases and V by 5 bases; bases with no gene match: 8. The germline V gene has CDR1 SGHTA and CDR2 FQGNSA. This CDR3 spans 15 amino acids. This chain's CDR3 is CASSTRTGEGQPQHF. CDR3 nucleotide sequence: TGTGCCAGCAGCACCCGGACAGGGGAAGGTCAGCCCCAGCATTTT.

The rearrangement links TRBV6-1 to TRBJ2-5; D may be TRBD1 (6 bases). V lost 0 bases to trimming and J lost 5 bases, with 31 bases between them. The CDR3 consists of 21 residues. CDR1 and CDR2 (germline): MNHNS, SASEGT. The CDR3 sequence: CASSEAHIITGWSEGEETQYF. CDR3 DNA: TGTGCCAGCAGTGAAGCGCACATAATTACAGGGTGGAGTGAGGGCGAGGAGACCCAGTACTTC.

The chain has TRBV20-1 and TRBJ2-3, with D uncertain. This CDR3 is built from 11 residues. Germline-derived CDR1 and CDR2 are DFQATT and SNEGSKA (reference sequence). The V end was cut by 6 bases, the J end by 7 bases, with 11 bases between. The CDR3 DNA reads TGCAGTGCGTTTCAAGCGAATACGCAGTATTTT. Its translation is CSAFQANTQYF.

V is TRBV11-3 and J is TRBJ2-7; possible D gene TRBD2, 5 bases. The CDR3 sequence is 13 residues long. Trimming shortened V by 3 bases and J by 1 base, and 7 bases separated the two germline ends. Germline V gene sequence: CDR1 SGHNT, CDR2 YENEEA. The CDR3, as DNA: TGTGCCAGCAGCTTTCGGGGATCCTACGAGCAGTACTTC. Translation gives CASSFRGSYEQYF.

This clone was observed a few times. The chain combines TRBV18 with TRBJ2-1; 7 positions match TRBD2. This CDR3 has 16 amino acids. V was pared by 0 bases and J by 12 bases, with 14 bases of the junction left unmatched. The germline V gene encodes CDR1 KGHSH and CDR2 LQKENI. CDR3 bases: TGTGCCAGCTCACCACCGGAACGGGAGGCCCCTGTTGGGCAGTTCTTC. It is translated as CASSPPEREAPVGQFF.

The chain couples TRBV2 to TRBJ2-7, with D possibly TRBD1 on 5 matching bases. Looked up from germline, CDR1 is SNHLY and CDR2 is FYNNEI. The length of the CDR3 is 13 residues. V lost 6 bases to trimming and J lost 5 bases, with 14 bases between them. CDR3 amino acids: CASREYQGHEQYV. CDR3 DNA: TGTGCCAGCAGAGAGTATCAGGGCCACGAGCAGTACGTC.

The rearrangement uses TRBV7-2 and TRBJ2-1; D is possibly TRBD2 (6 bases). V dropped 5 bases and J dropped 6 bases, with 17 bases sitting between them. Germline assignment: CDR1 SGHTA and CDR2 FQGNSA. This CDR3 comprises 15 residues. In DNA form, the CDR3 reads TGTGCCAGCAGCACTTGGTCCGCGGGATTCAATGAGCAGTTCTTC. This codes for CASSTWSAGFNEQFF. Drawing the rest from reference TRBV7-2 and TRBJ2-1, the complete variable domain is GAGVSQSPSNKVTEKGKDVELRCDPISGHTALYWYRQSLGQGLEFLIYFQGNSAPDKSGLPSDRFSAERTGGSVSTLTIQRTQQEDSAVYLCASSTWSAGFNEQFFGPGTRLTVL.

The gene calls are TRBV27 and TRBJ1-6; 8 bases match TRBD1. Germline lookup yields CDR1 MNHEY and CDR2 SMNVEV (reference sequence). The ends lost 4 bases at V and 9 bases at J; junction bases unmatched: 8. This CDR3 is built from 15 residues. The CDR3 sequence is CASSSDRVGSSPLHF. The CDR3 coding sequence is TGTGCCAGCAGTTCGGACAGGGTGGGGAGTTCACCCCTCCACTTT.

J is TRBJ2-3 and V is TRBV20-1; the match to TRBD2 covers 9 bases. This CDR3 contains 15 residues. Germline CDR1 and CDR2: DFQATT and SNEGSKA (reference sequence). The junction had 5 bases not matched to a gene; V was cut back by 3 bases and J by 1 base. The CDR3 protein is CSASGSSGGTDTQYF. In DNA, the CDR3 is TGCAGTGCTAGTGGCTCTAGCGGGGGCACAGATACGCAGTATTTT.

This clone was counted ten times or more. The genes are TRBV5-1 and TRBJ1-1; D is uncertain. V lost 0 bases, J lost 6 bases, and 12 bases lay in between. The germline CDR1 and CDR2 sequences are SGHRS and YFSETQ. CDR3 length equals 14 residues. CDR3 in amino acids: CASSLVTLGAEAFF. The CDR3 DNA follows: TGCGCCAGCAGCTTGGTTACCCTGGGCGCTGAAGCTTTCTTT.

The V call is TRBV19, the J call TRBJ1-5; D possibly corresponds to TRBD1 (6 bases). With 5 bases removed from V and 7 bases from J, the gap between germline ends came to 18 bases. The CDR3 runs 15 residues. The germline V gene encodes CDR1 LNHDA and CDR2 SQIVND (reference sequence). CDR3 residues: CASSPDWGGGQPQHF. CDR3 sequence (DNA): TGTGCCAGTAGTCCCGATTGGGGGGGCGGCCAGCCCCAGCATTTT.

J is TRBJ1-4 and V is TRBV27; D may be TRBD1 (5 bases). Trimming took 6 bases from V and 7 from J, leaving 9 bases between them. The CDR3 sequence is 12 residues long. Germline V lookup: CDR1 MNHEY, CDR2 SMNVEV (reference sequence). CDR3 region: CASSNRFEKLFF. The DNA of the CDR3 is TGTGCCAGCAGCAACAGGTTTGAAAAACTGTTTTTT. Drawing the rest from reference TRBV27 and TRBJ1-4, the complete variable domain is EAQVTQNPRYLITVTGKKLTVTCSQNMNHEYMSWYRQDPGLGLRQIYYSMNVEVTDKGDVPEGYKVSRKEKRNFPLILESPSPNQTSLYFCASSNRFEKLFFGSGTQLSVL.

CDR3 in DNA: TGTGCCAGCAGCGTAGAAAGCGGGACTGAAGCTTTCTTT. Protein product: CASSVESGTEAFF. The V and J genes are TRBV9 and TRBJ1-1, with D unresolved. With 0 bases removed from V and 5 bases from J, the gap between germline ends came to 8 bases. Germline-derived CDR1 and CDR2 are SGDLS and YYNGEE. The length of the CDR3 is 13 residues.

The count of this clone is one. The chain recombines TRBV7-8 with TRBJ2-1; unclear D gene. The CDR3 is 17 residues long. The V end was cut by 5 bases, the J end by 9 bases, with 26 bases between. Looked up from germline, CDR1 is SGHVS and CDR2 is FQNEAQ. The CDR3 reads CASSLVGTKAAVGEQFF. The CDR3 nucleotides read TGTGCCAGCAGCCTCGTGGGCACAAAGGCCGCTGTTGGTGAGCAGTTCTTC.

This clone has a handful of counts. The chain couples TRBV6-6 to TRBJ1-2; D unclear. Looked up from germline, CDR1 is MNHNY and CDR2 is SVGAGI (reference sequence). The V end lost 5 bases, the J end lost 6 bases, and 4 bases lay between the germline ends. The length of the CDR3 is 10 residues. The CDR3 spells CASSRDGYTF. The CDR3 region has the DNA TGTGCCAGCAGTCGCGATGGCTACACCTTC.

This clone appeared a few times. The gene calls are TRBV2 and TRBJ1-5, with a tentative D call TRBD1 (6 bases). The CDR3 runs 16 residues. Trimming took off 6 bases at V and 2 bases at J, with 17 bases between the two ends. CDR1 and CDR2 (germline): SNHLY, FYNNEI. The CDR3 region is CASRDPRGRGNQPQHF. In DNA form, the CDR3 reads TGTGCCAGCAGGGACCCCAGGGGTAGGGGCAATCAGCCCCAGCATTTT.

V gene TRBV15 combines with J gene TRBJ2-3, with TRBD2 matching 12 bases. The germline V gene has CDR1 LNHNV and CDR2 YYDKDF (reference sequence). The CDR3 extends over 13 amino acids. V lost 6 bases to trimming and J lost 5 bases; unmatched junction nucleotides: 0. DNA of the CDR3: TGTGCCACCAGGGGACTAGCGGGAGATACGCAGTATTTT. It yields the protein CATRGLAGDTQYF.

The rearrangement links TRBV6-5 to TRBJ1-1, with TRBD1 matching 9 bases. Germline V gene data show CDR1 as MNHEY and CDR2 as SVGAGI. V lost 7 bases, J lost 4 bases, and 7 bases stayed unmatched. There are 14 residues in the CDR3. CDR3 region: CASTNGQGTTEAFF. The CDR3 nucleotides read TGTGCCAGCACCAACGGACAGGGGACCACTGAAGCTTTCTTT.